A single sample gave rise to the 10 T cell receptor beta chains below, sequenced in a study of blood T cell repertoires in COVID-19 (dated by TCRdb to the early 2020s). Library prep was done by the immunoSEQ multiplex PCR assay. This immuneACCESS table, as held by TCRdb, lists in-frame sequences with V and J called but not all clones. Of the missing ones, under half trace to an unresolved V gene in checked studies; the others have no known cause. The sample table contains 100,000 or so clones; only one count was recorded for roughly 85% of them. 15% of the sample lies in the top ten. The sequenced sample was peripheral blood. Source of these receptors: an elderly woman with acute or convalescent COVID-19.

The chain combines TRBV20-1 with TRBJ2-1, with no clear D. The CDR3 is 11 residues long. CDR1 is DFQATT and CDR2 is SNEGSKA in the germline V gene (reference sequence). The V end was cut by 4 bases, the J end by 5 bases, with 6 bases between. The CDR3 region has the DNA TGCAGTGCTAAAGACAACAATGAGCAGTTCTTC. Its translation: CSAKDNNEQFF.

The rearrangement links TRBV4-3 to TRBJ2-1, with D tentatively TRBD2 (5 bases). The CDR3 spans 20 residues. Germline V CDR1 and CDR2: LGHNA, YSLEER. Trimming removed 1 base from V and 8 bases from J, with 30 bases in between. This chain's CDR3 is CASSQASIRTSSSAWHEQFF. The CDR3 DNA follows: TGCGCCAGCAGCCAAGCCTCAATTCGAACTAGTTCAAGTGCCTGGCATGAGCAGTTCTTC.

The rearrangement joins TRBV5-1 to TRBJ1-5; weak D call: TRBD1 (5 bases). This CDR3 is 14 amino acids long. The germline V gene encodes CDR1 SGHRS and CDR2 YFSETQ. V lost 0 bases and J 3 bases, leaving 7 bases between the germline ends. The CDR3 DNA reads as TGCGCCAGCAGCTTGGGGGGCAACAATCAGCCCCAGCATTTT. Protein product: CASSLGGNNQPQHF.

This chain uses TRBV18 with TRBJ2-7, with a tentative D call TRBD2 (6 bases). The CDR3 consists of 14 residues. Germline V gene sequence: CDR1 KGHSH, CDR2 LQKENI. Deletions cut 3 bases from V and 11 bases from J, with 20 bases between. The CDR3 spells CASSPSIQTREEYF. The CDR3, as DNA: TGTGCCAGCTCACCTTCGATACAGACCAGGGAGGAGTACTTC.

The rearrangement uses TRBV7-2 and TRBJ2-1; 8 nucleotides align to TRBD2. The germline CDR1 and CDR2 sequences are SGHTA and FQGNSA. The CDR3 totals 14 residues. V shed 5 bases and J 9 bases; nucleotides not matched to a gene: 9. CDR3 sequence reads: CASSIPGLGIEQFF. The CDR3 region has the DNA TGTGCCAGCAGCATTCCGGGACTAGGGATTGAGCAGTTCTTC.

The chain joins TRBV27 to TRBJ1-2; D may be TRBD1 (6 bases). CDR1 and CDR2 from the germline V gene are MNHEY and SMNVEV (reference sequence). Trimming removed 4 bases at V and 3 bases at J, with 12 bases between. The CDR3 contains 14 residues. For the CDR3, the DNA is TGTGCCAGCAGTTCGATTCCAGGGGACTATGGCTACACCTTC. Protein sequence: CASSSIPGDYGYTF.

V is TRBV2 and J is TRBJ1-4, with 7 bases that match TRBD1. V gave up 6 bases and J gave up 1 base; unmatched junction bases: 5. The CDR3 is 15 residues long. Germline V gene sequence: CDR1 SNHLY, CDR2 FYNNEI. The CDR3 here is CASRGTALTNEKLFF. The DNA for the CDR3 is TGTGCCAGCAGGGGGACAGCTTTAACTAATGAAAAACTGTTTTTT.

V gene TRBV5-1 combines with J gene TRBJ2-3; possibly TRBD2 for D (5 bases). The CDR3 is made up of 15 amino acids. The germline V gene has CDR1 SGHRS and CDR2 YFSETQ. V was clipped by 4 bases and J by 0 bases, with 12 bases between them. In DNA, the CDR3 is TGCGCCAGCAGCCTTCGGGGAGAAAGCACAGATACGCAGTATTTT. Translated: CASSLRGESTDTQYF.

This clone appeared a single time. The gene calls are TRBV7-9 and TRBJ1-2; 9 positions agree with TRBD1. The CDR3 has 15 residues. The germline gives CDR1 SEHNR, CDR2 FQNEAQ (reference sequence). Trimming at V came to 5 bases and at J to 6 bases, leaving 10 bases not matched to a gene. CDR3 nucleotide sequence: TGTGCCAGCAGCAAACCGGGGACAGGGATCGATGGCTACACCTTC. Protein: CASSKPGTGIDGYTF.

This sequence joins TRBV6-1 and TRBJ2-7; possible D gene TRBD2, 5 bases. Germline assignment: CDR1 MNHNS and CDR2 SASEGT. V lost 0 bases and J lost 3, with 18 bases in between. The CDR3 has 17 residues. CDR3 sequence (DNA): TGTGCCAGCAGTGAAGCGTCTAGCCAGTCCGACCTCTACGAGCAGTACTTC. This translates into CASSEASSQSDLYEQYF.